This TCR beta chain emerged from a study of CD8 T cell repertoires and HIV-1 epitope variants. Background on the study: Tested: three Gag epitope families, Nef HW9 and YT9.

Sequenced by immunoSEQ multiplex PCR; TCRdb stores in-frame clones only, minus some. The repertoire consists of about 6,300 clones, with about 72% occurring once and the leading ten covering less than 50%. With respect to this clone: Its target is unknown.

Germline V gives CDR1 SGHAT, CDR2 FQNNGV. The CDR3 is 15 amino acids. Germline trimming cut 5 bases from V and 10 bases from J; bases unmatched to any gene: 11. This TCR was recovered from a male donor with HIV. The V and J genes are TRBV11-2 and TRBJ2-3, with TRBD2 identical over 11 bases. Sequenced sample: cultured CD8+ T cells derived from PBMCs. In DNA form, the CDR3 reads TGTGCCAGCAGCCCCCTACTAGCGGGGGCGACGGCGCAGTATTTT. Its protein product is CASSPLLAGATAQYF.